Listed below are T cell receptor beta chains from one sample, sequenced in a study of T cells in Graves' hyperthyroidism and ophthalmopathy. TCRdb processed the multiplex PCR reads anew with MiXCR; each CDR3 protein has one entry. The profile shows approximately 380,000 distinct CDR3 sequences, about 18% of them singletons. What was sequenced was blood. The receptors were sampled from a woman aged 18 to 35 with Graves' hyperthyroidism. CDR3s include the opening cysteine and the closing phenylalanine or tryptophan. The D gene is left open where the match is weak. Expanded clones are given a class, and other clones once, few, many or no size at all.

v_gene	d_gene	abundance	j_gene	CDR3aa	CDR3nt
TRBV5-1	TRBD2	many	TRBJ2-2	CASSILAGAEGELFF	TGCGCCAGCAGCATCCTAGCGGGGGCCGAAGGGGAGCTGTTTTTT
TRBV6-5	.	many	TRBJ1-2	CASTVYGNYGYTF	TGTGCCAGCACTGTCTACGGTAACTATGGCTACACCTTC
TRBV7-8	TRBD1	many	TRBJ1-2	CASSVQGALYGYTF	TGTGCCAGCAGCGTACAGGGGGCCCTCTATGGCTACACCTTC
TRBV30	TRBD1	many	TRBJ1-1	CAWRKTGANTEAFF	TGTGCCTGGAGGAAGACAGGGGCGAACACTGAAGCTTTCTTT
TRBV20-1	.	many	TRBJ2-7	CSAPDPDYEQYF	TGCAGTGCTCCCGACCCCGACTACGAGCAGTACTTC
TRBV18	.	few	TRBJ2-5	CASSLDREQETQYF	TGTGCCAGCTCGCTTGACCGGGAACAAGAGACCCAGTACTTC
TRBV2	.	many	TRBJ2-7	CASSENGYEQYF	TGTGCCAGCAGTGAAAACGGCTACGAGCAGTACTTC
TRBV9	.	many	TRBJ1-1	CASSRIEGRQSEAFF	TGTGCCAGCAGCCGAATTGAGGGTAGGCAAAGTGAAGCTTTCTTT
TRBV5-1	TRBD1	many	TRBJ1-5	CASSPVDRGGTQPQHF	TGCGCCAGCAGCCCAGTCGACAGGGGAGGTACTCAGCCCCAGCATTTT
TRBV5-1	.	many	TRBJ2-7	CASSFSFNYEQYF	TGCGCCAGCAGCTTTTCTTTTAACTACGAGCAGTACTTC
TRBV12-3/TRBV12-4	.	many	TRBJ1-5	CASSLRSSQPQHF	TGTGCCAGCAGTTTGCGATCATCGCAGCCCCAGCATTTT
TRBV20-1	.	many	TRBJ1-3	CSAIGGGRNTIYF	TGCAGTGCTATAGGAGGGGGGAGGAACACCATATATTTT
TRBV6-1	TRBD1	.	TRBJ1-2	CASSVTLGQGYGYGYTF	TGTGCCAGCAGTGTCACCCTGGGACAGGGCTATGGCTATGGCTACACCTTC
TRBV6-1	.	many	TRBJ1-1	CASPGVGFATEAFF	TGTGCCAGCCCCGGAGTCGGGTTCGCGACTGAAGCTTTCTTT
TRBV24-1	TRBD2	many	TRBJ2-7	CATSSGGAEEQYF	TGTGCCACCAGTAGCGGGGGGGCGGAAGAGCAGTACTTC
TRBV4-1	TRBD2	many	TRBJ2-7	CASSQEQGLAASYEQYF	TGCGCCAGCAGCCAAGAACAGGGACTAGCGGCTTCCTACGAGCAGTACTTC
TRBV9	.	many	TRBJ1-1	CASSVDMNTEAFF	TGTGCCAGCAGCGTTGATATGAACACTGAAGCTTTCTTT
TRBV6-2/TRBV6-3	.	medium-sized	TRBJ1-2	CASRQARGRKENYGYTF	TGTGCCAGCAGGCAGGCGAGGGGACGAAAAGAGAACTATGGCTACACCTTC
TRBV7-9	TRBD1	few	TRBJ2-7	CASNLGQGASEQYF	TGTGCCAGCAACCTAGGACAGGGGGCAAGCGAGCAGTACTTC
TRBV5-4	.	many	TRBJ2-2	CASSSDGTGELFF	TGTGCCAGCAGCTCGGACGGCACCGGGGAGCTGTTTTTT
TRBV5-1	.	.	TRBJ2-5	CASRLASAETKYF	TGCGCCAGCAGATTGGCTAGCGCTGAGACCAAGTACTTC
TRBV29-1	.	many	TRBJ2-5	CSVEAYLETQYF	TGCAGCGTTGAAGCATATTTAGAGACCCAGTACTTC
TRBV4-1	.	many	TRBJ1-5	CASSQVGSYQPQHF	TGCGCCAGCAGCCAAGTCGGTTCCTATCAGCCCCAGCATTTT
TRBV7-8	.	many	TRBJ2-7	CASSWPGLLTYEQYF	TGTGCCAGCAGCTGGCCGGGACTTCTCACCTACGAGCAGTACTTC
TRBV20-1	TRBD1	.	TRBJ2-3	CSAPETGLTDTQYF	TGCAGTGCCCCAGAGACAGGGCTCACAGATACGCAGTATTTT
TRBV28	TRBD1	.	TRBJ2-3	CASRQGKADTQYF	TGTGCCAGCAGACAGGGGAAAGCAGATACGCAGTATTTT
TRBV4-1	.	.	TRBJ2-7	CASSQDLIPGWDEQYF	TGCGCCAGCAGCCAAGATCTCATTCCTGGGTGGGACGAGCAGTACTTC
TRBV18	.	few	TRBJ1-6	CASSDPGSPLHF	TGTGCCAGCTCGGATCCAGGTTCACCCCTCCACTTT
TRBV28	TRBD1	many	TRBJ2-2	CASRGSGTANTGELFF	TGTGCCAGCAGAGGATCCGGGACAGCGAACACCGGGGAGCTGTTTTTT
TRBV6-1	.	once	TRBJ2-7	CASIARKGPDEQYF	TGTGCCAGCATCGCCAGGAAGGGACCGGACGAGCAGTACTTC
TRBV7-3	.	many	TRBJ2-2	CASSFDRAGELFF	TGTGCCAGCAGCTTCGACAGAGCCGGGGAGCTGTTTTTT
TRBV30	.	few	TRBJ2-1	CACQLGDTLKQFF	TGTGCCTGCCAGCTGGGGGACACCCTTAAGCAGTTCTTC
TRBV7-9	TRBD1	.	TRBJ1-1	CASSANRGPHTEAFF	TGTGCCAGCAGCGCCAACAGGGGGCCCCACACTGAAGCTTTCTTT
TRBV29-1	.	many	TRBJ1-1	CSVDFIMNTEAFF	TGCAGCGTTGACTTCATTATGAACACTGAAGCTTTCTTT
TRBV28	TRBD1	many	TRBJ1-5	CASTLRGRPQHF	TGTGCCAGCACCCTCAGGGGGAGGCCCCAGCATTTT
TRBV5-4	.	many	TRBJ2-7	CASSSTGTHYEQYF	TGTGCCAGCAGCTCGACCGGGACCCACTACGAGCAGTACTTC
TRBV12-5	TRBD1	many	TRBJ1-5	CASGLPNDRGSQPQHF	TGTGCTAGTGGTTTGCCCAACGACAGGGGCTCTCAGCCCCAGCATTTT
TRBV2	.	.	TRBJ2-5	CARTDEYGRGPQETQYF	TGTGCCAGGACGGATGAGTATGGCAGGGGCCCTCAAGAGACCCAGTACTTC
TRBV29-1	.	many	TRBJ2-5	CSVNSRFQETQYF	TGCAGCGTTAACTCGAGGTTTCAAGAGACCCAGTACTTC
TRBV27	.	many	TRBJ1-1	CASSPQVIGTEAFF	TGTGCCAGCAGCCCACAGGTTATTGGCACTGAAGCTTTCTTT
TRBV27	.	few	TRBJ2-4	CASSRINPGQNIKYF	TGTGCCAGCAGTCGTATAAACCCCGGGCAAAACATTAAGTACTTC
TRBV20-1	.	.	TRBJ2-7	CSARKDRSYEQYF	TGCAGTGCTAGGAAGGACAGATCCTACGAGCAGTACTTC
TRBV7-3	.	many	TRBJ1-1	CASSPDPTTEAFF	TGTGCCAGCAGCCCCGACCCTACCACTGAAGCTTTCTTT
TRBV11-3	.	many	TRBJ1-4	CASSQTPQGGSEKLFF	TGTGCCAGCAGCCAAACCCCACAGGGAGGGTCGGAAAAACTGTTTTTT
TRBV20-1	.	many	TRBJ1-1	CSAIRGANTEAFF	TGCAGTGCTATTCGGGGGGCCAACACTGAAGCTTTCTTT
TRBV29-1	TRBD2	many	TRBJ2-7	CSAGAGATFIDEQYF	TGCAGCGCCGGAGCGGGGGCAACATTTATAGACGAGCAGTACTTC